This T cell receptor beta chain appears in the sequencing data of a study of PD-1 blockade in mismatch repair-deficient tumors. The ends were cut back, 1 base at V and 2 bases at J, with 8 bases in the middle. Germline assignment: CDR1 SGHTA and CDR2 FQGNSA. CDR3 length: 14 residues. TCRdb keeps only in-frame clones here, not all; method: immunoSEQ multiplex PCR. Among some 110,000 clones, over 60% were seen once, and the ten largest hold around 4.7%. The specimen was peripheral blood, collected roughly 13 months after starting pembrolizumab. The clonotype originates from an adult with mismatch repair-deficient cancer. The rearrangement joins TRBV7-2 to TRBJ1-2; D remains unclear. CDR3 bases: TGTGCCAGCAGCTTAGAGGCAGAGAACTATGGCTACACCTTC. Translated: CASSLEAENYGYTF.